This TCR beta chain was obtained from a study of blood T cell repertoires in COVID-19. Study-level information: Acute and convalescent COVID-19 specimens originated in the United States, Italy and Spain.

This clone is a singleton in its sample. Germline CDR1 reads SGDLS; CDR2 reads YYNGEE. This CDR3 has 17 amino acids. The J segment lost 0 bases and the V segment lost 3 bases, leaving 2 bases of the junction unmatched. Per the authors' pipeline: Researchers report that nucleated cell counts were estimated from reference gene primer amplification. Assay used: immunoSEQ multiplex PCR; TCRdb lists only in-frame clones, some missing. From that table come the V and J calls and clone size; the DNA was used to work out D and trimming. The repertoire holds 70,000 or so clones, with roughly 85% as singletons. This TCR came from a woman older than 75 with active or convalescent COVID-19. The chain employs TRBV9 and TRBJ1-6; 11 positions match TRBD1. Sequenced material: peripheral blood. CDR3: CASSGTGGGSYNSPLHF. CDR3 DNA: TGTGCCAGCAGCGGGACAGGGGGCGGCTCCTATAATTCACCCCTCCACTTT.